A single sample gave rise to the 11 T cell receptor beta chains below, sequenced in a study of technical replicates of blood from a handful of donors (dated by TCRdb to about 2017). The library relied on the immunoSEQ multiplex PCR assay. The immuneACCESS repertoire file appears here via TCRdb, limited to in-frame rearrangements. These files lack a portion of the clones; in checked studies, under half of the deficit traces to unresolved V genes, and the cause of the others is not known. In all, the sample holds 50,000 to 70,000 clones, and roughly 90% of those were seen once. 4.5% to 5% of the sample is held by the ten biggest clonotypes. The sample was PBMCs. These receptor sequences come from a human donor in good health. Some clones in this sample may be carry-over from other donors' samples.

The chain carries TRBV4-1 and TRBJ2-5, with 8 positions matching TRBD1. V was pared by 1 base and J by 5 bases, with 9 bases of the junction left unmatched. CDR3 length: 16 amino acids. The V gene's germline CDR1 is MGHRA and CDR2 YSYEKL. The CDR3 is CASSQGWTGIKETQYF. The CDR3 region has the DNA TGCGCCAGCAGCCAAGGGTGGACAGGGATTAAGGAGACCCAGTACTTC.

CDR3 sequence: CASSQGRGAHEQYF. DNA for the CDR3: TGCGCCAGCAGCCAAGGACGGGGGGCCCACGAGCAGTACTTC. V and J are TRBV4-1 and TRBJ2-7; TRBD2 might be the D (7 bases). Germline V lookup: CDR1 MGHRA, CDR2 YSYEKL. This CDR3 is built from 14 residues. Trimming removed 1 base at V and 5 bases at J, with 12 bases between.

This rearrangement joins TRBV2 to TRBJ1-3, with TRBD1 as a possible D gene (6 bases). This CDR3 is built from 14 residues. Trimming shortened V by 4 bases and J by 4 bases, and 11 bases separated the two germline ends. Germline V lookup: CDR1 SNHLY, CDR2 FYNNEI. As DNA, the CDR3 is TGTGCCAGCAGTGTCCAGGGGCCGGGAAACACCATATATTTT. The encoded protein is CASSVQGPGNTIYF.

The rearrangement joins TRBV5-6 to TRBJ1-5; D not certain. Germline CDR1 is SGHDT and CDR2 is YYEEEE. This CDR3 region has 15 residues. V lost 0 bases and J lost 3, with 10 bases in between. The CDR3 DNA reads TGTGCCAGCAGCTTGGGTCAGGCGATCAATCAGCCCCAGCATTTT. This codes for CASSLGQAINQPQHF.

In DNA, the CDR3 is TGTGCCAGCAGCTTAGGATTCCAGGAGGCTAACTATGGCTACACCTTC. This codes for CASSLGFQEANYGYTF. The rearrangement uses TRBV7-2 and TRBJ1-2; D not resolved. The germline V and J ends were trimmed by 1 base and 0 bases, with 12 bases remaining between them. Germline CDR1 reads SGHTA; CDR2 reads FQGNSA. There are 16 residues in the CDR3.

This clone was picked up one time. CDR3 coding DNA: TGTGCCACCAGCAGAGACTCAACAGGGCAAGATACGCAGTATTTT. Amino acid sequence: CATSRDSTGQDTQYF. The V and J genes are TRBV15 and TRBJ2-3; TRBD1 is a possible D gene (6 bases). The CDR3 runs 15 residues. Germline loops: CDR1 LNHNV, CDR2 YYDKDF (reference sequence). The V end lost 0 bases, the J end lost 5 bases, and 12 bases lay between the germline ends.

DNA for the CDR3: TGCAGTGCTAGTTGGGAGGATGAGCAGTTCTTC. This encodes CSASWEDEQFF. The V and J genes are TRBV20-1 and TRBJ2-1, with a tentative D call TRBD2 (6 bases). Looked up from germline, CDR1 is DFQATT and CDR2 is SNEGSKA (reference sequence). The V gene lost 3 bases and the J gene lost 8 bases, with 8 bases spanning the gap. The CDR3 is 11 residues long.

As concerns this clone: Relative to the germline gene, one junction end is altered; a read error may explain this. DNA for the CDR3: TGTGCCAGCAGCCTCCAGGGGACTAGCGGCCCTGATCATTTT. Amino acids: CASSLQGTSGPDHF. The rearrangement links TRBV7-9 to TRBJ2-3; TRBD2 matches at 11 bases. The CDR3 is 14 amino acids. The germline V gene encodes CDR1 SEHNR and CDR2 FQNEAQ (reference sequence).

This chain connects TRBV6-5 to TRBJ2-7, with 7 nucleotides matching TRBD1. This CDR3 has 15 residues. With V trimmed by 6 bases and J by 0 bases, 8 bases remained unmatched. Germline V gives CDR1 MNHEY, CDR2 SVGAGI. The DNA of the CDR3 is TGTGCCAGCAGCGCCCCCGGGACAGCCTCCTACGAGCAGTACTTC. Translated, it gives CASSAPGTASYEQYF.

The chain has TRBV7-9 and TRBJ2-3; possible D gene TRBD2, 5 bases. V was cut by 5 bases and J by 0 bases, with 12 bases left in between. The CDR3 is 15 residues long. CDR1 is SEHNR and CDR2 is FQNEAQ in the germline V gene (reference sequence). CDR3 region: CASSPSGYSTDTQYF. CDR3 bases: TGTGCCAGCAGCCCCAGCGGATATAGCACAGATACGCAGTATTTT.

The CDR3 loop reads CASSFDRLAGGGTDTQYF. The CDR3 coding sequence is TGTGCCAGCAGCTTCGATAGACTAGCGGGAGGAGGCACAGATACGCAGTATTTT. This rearrangement joins TRBV5-6 to TRBJ2-3; TRBD2 aligns across 13 bases. Trimming at V came to 2 bases and at J to 1 base, leaving 7 bases not matched to a gene. The germline CDR1 and CDR2 sequences are SGHDT and YYEEEE. This CDR3 is 18 amino acids long.